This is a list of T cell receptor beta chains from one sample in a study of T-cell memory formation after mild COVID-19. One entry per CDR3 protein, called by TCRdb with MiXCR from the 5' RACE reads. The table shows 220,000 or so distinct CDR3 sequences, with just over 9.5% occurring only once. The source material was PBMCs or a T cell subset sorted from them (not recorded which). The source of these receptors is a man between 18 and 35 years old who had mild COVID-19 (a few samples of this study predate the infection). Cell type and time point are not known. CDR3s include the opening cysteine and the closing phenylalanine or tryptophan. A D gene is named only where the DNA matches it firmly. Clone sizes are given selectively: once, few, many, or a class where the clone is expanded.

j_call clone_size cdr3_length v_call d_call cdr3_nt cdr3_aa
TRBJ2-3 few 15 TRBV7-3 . TGTGCCAGCAGCTTAACTAGCGTGGGCGCAGATACGCAGTATTTT CASSLTSVGADTQYF
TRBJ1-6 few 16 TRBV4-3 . TGCGCCAGCAGCCAAAGATGGCAGGACTATAATTCACCCCTCCACTTT CASSQRWQDYNSPLHF
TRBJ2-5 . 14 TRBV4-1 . TGCGCCAGCAGCCAAGATGCCGGAGTGGGGACCCAGTACTTC CASSQDAGVGTQYF
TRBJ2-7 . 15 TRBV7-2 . TGTGCCAGCAGCTCGGGACTCCCGAGCTCCTACGAGCAGTACTTC CASSSGLPSSYEQYF
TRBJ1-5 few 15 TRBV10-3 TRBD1 TGTGCCATCAGTGGGACAGGGATAAATAATCAGCCCCAGCATTTT CAISGTGINNQPQHF
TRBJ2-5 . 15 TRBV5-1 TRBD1 TGCGCCAGCAGCTTGGGTCCGGGGACAGGGGAGACCCAGTACTTC CASSLGPGTGETQYF
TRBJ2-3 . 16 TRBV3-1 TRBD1 TGTGCCAGCAGCCACCGGGACAGGGCCCCCCAGGATACGCAGTATTTT CASSHRDRAPQDTQYF
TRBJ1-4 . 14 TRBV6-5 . TGTGCCAGCAGTGAATCCGGGCGTGGAGGAAAACTGTTTTTT CASSESGRGGKLFF
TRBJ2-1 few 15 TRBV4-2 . TGTGCCAGCAGCCAAGACGGGGTAGTCTACAATGAGCAGTTCTTC CASSQDGVVYNEQFF
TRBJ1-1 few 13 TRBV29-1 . TGCAGCGTTGAGAACGGCTGGGGGACTGAAGCTTTCTTT CSVENGWGTEAFF
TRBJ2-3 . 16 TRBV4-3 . TGCGCCAGCAGCCAAGGGACACAACGCAGCACAGATACGCAGTATTTT CASSQGTQRSTDTQYF
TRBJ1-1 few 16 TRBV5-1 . TGCGCCAGCAGCTTTACAGGGAATGGGAAGAACACTGAAGCTTTCTTT CASSFTGNGKNTEAFF
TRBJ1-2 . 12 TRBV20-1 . TGCAGTGCTTCCCAGGGGAATCATGGCTACACCTTC CSASQGNHGYTF
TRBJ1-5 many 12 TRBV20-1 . TGCAGTGCTAGGACAGGCAATCAGCCCCAGCATTTT CSARTGNQPQHF
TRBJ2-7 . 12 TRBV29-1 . TGCAGCGTTGGGGGTATGGGGGGTGAGCAGTACTTC CSVGGMGGEQYF
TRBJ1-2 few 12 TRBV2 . TGTGCCAGCAGAAGCACTAACTATGGCTACACCTTC CASRSTNYGYTF
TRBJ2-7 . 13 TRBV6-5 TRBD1 TGTGCCAGCAGTTACTTAGACAGGGGCGAGCAGTACTTC CASSYLDRGEQYF
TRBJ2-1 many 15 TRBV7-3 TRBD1 TGTGCCAGCAGCGAATCGCTGACAGGGTCCAATGAGCAGTTCTTC CASSESLTGSNEQFF
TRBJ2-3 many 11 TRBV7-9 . TGTGCCAGCAGCTTCGCGGATACGCAGTATTTT CASSFADTQYF
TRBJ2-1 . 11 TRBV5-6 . TGTGCCAGCAAACTACATCGTGAGCAGTTCTTC CASKLHREQFF
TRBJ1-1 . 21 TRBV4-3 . TGCGCCAGCAGCCAAGATCGACTCCCAAAGGGGGGGTGGGGATCAAGGACTGAAGCTTTCTTT CASSQDRLPKGGWGSRTEAFF
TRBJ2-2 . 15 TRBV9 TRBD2 TGTGCCAGCAGCGTCGGGGGGGCCAACTCCGGGGAGCTGTTTTTT CASSVGGANSGELFF
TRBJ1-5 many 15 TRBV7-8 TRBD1 TGTGCCAGCAGCCGACAGGGTGGGGTTCGTCAGCCCCAGCATTTT CASSRQGGVRQPQHF
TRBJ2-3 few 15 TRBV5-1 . TGCGCCAGCAACCCGGGTGGGGGATCCACAGATACGCAGTATTTT CASNPGGGSTDTQYF
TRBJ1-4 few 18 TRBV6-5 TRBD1 TGTGCCAGCAGTTATTCCAAACAGGGGTTGATCGCTAATGAAAAACTGTTTTTT CASSYSKQGLIANEKLFF
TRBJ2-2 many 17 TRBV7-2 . TGTGCCAGCAGCTTAGGGGACTTCGGGGGCCGGACCGGGGAGCTGTTTTTT CASSLGDFGGRTGELFF
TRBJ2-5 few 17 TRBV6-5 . TGTGCCAGCAGTTACGCCTATATCGGGGGTAACCAAGAGACCCAGTACTTC CASSYAYIGGNQETQYF
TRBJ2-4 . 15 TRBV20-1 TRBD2 TGCAGTGCTGGGAGAAAGCTAGCGGTTAAAAACATTCAGTACTTC CSAGRKLAVKNIQYF
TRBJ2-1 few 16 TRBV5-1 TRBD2 TGCGCCAGCAGCTTGGCCGTTAGCGGGGGTAGGGATGAGCAGTTCTTC CASSLAVSGGRDEQFF